The clone carrying this TCR beta chain was detected only a few times. Antigen unknown. Survey-level resolution applied to immunoSEQ assay v3.0. Per sample, sequencing targeted roughly 40,000-50,000 T-cell genomes. Assay used: immunoSEQ multiplex PCR; TCRdb lists only in-frame clones, some missing. Of 20,000 to 30,000 clones detected, 65% to 80% appear once; the ten largest clones hold approximately 9.1%. The data are from a study of long-term antiretroviral therapy in people with HIV. Study-wide results and limits: Repertoires from HIV showed CDR3 length ranges narrower than those of controls. Sampling of blood ran from the mid-2000s to the late 2010s, and older ART regimens were possibly in use. Diversity increased after ART yet remained lower than in transplant donor controls.

CDR3 length equals 15 residues. Trimming left V 5 bases short and J 2 bases short, with 15 bases between. Germline V gene lookup returns CDR1 SEHNR and CDR2 FQNEAQ (reference sequence). Sequenced material: unsorted PBMCs, taken 1.2 years after starting antiretroviral therapy. V and J are TRBV7-9 and TRBJ1-2; D may be TRBD1 (6 bases). This TCR was sampled from a woman aged 40 to 50 with HIV. The CDR3 DNA is TGTGCCAGCAGCGCGGACAGTTTCTTCAACTATGGCTACACCTTC. Protein product: CASSADSFFNYGYTF.